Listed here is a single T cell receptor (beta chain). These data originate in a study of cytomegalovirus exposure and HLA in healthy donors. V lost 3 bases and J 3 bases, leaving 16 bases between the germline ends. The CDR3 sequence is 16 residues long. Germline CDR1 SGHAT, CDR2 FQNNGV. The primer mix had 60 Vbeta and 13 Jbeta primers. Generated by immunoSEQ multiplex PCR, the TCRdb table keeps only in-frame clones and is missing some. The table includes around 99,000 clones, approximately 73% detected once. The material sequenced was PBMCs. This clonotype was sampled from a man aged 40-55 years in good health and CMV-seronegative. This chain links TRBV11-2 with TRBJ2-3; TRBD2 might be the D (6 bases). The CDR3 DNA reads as TGTGCCAGCAGCTTCCCTCGGGGCGGAGGGACAGATACGCAGTATTTT. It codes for CASSFPRGGGTDTQYF.